This T cell receptor beta chain was retrieved from a study of blood T cell repertoires in COVID-19 (dated by TCRdb to the early 2020s). In the study overall: Samples from collaborators originated in the United States, Italy and Spain and spanned both the acute and convalescent phases of COVID-19. The material from the prospective study consisted of cDNA or gDNA derived from T cells, B-cell-depleted T cells, or PBMCs. The dataset comprised deeply sampled blood TCRbeta repertoires from subjects exposed to, actively infected with, or recovered from COVID-19. The repertoires were released in a freely available public database meant as a resource for research on the immune response to SARS-CoV-2. The samples were drawn from two sources: the first 160 participants of the ongoing ImmuneRACE study, and fewer than 1,500 subjects contributed by 6 global collaborators. A de-identified subject ID, COVID-19 status, age in years and sex were almost always included in the sample metadata. Where available, HLA class I and class II types were taken from metadata supplied by the sample provider and were not determined by assay-based typing. Summary of the overall study and its limitations: How much clinical and demographic metadata was included differed by source and by participant, and the metadata was provided uncurated.

TCRbeta CDR3 regions were amplified from genomic DNA by means of the immunoSEQ Assay, a bias-controlled multiplex PCR. From the authors' description of their analysis: Within the assay, amplification of reference gene primers was used to estimate how many nucleated cells each sample contained. Sequence reads were collapsed and filtered to measure the absolute abundance of every unique TCRbeta CDR3 rearrangement. For each sample, productive Simpson clonality was calculated as the square root of Simpson's diversity index over productive rearrangements. This immuneACCESS table, as held by TCRdb, lists in-frame sequences with V and J called but not all clones. Of the missing ones, under half trace to an unresolved V gene in checked studies; the others have no known cause. For V, J and clone size, that table is used; D and trimming come from the DNA. A total of hundreds of thousands of clones appear in this sample, under 85% of them only once. The ten most abundant clones make up 4% of the sample.

Reading from cysteine to phenylalanine, the CDR3 counts 13 amino acids. Solely the CDR3 DNA is kept, with 39 bases framed from the first base. V is pared back by 6 bases and J by 3 bases, with 14 bases lying between the germline termini. In the germline V gene, CDR1 corresponds to SQVTM and CDR2 to ANQGSEA. Whole blood was collected in K2EDTA tubes by collaborating institutions according to the institutions' own protocols. Collaborator samples were shipped for TCRbeta analysis as frozen whole blood, isolated PBMCs, or DNA extracted from either sample type. This clone was seen a few times. No cognate antigen has been identified for it. No base-level quality is on record; no much larger clone is a single base apart.

This TCR came from a woman in her thirties or forties with active or convalescent COVID-19. The sequence is built from TRBV29-1 and TRBJ1-1; possibly the D gene is TRBD1, per 5 matching bases. The sequenced material came from peripheral blood. Read as DNA, the sequence is TGCAGCGTGCAAGTGGGGGGTGACACTGAAGCTTTCTTT. Translated, this is CSVQVGGDTEAFF.